Given below is one TCR beta chain in context. The age range of participants was 18 to 89 years, with residence in about two dozen US areas. TCRdb's copy holds only in-frame clones and misses some; the assay was immunoSEQ multiplex PCR. This table has a few hundred thousand clones, 88% appearing once. The data were obtained in a study of blood T cell repertoires in COVID-19. The CDR3 has 15 amino acids. CDR1 and CDR2 (germline): SGHRS, YFSETQ. V shed 4 bases and J 3 bases; nucleotides not matched to a gene: 5. This receptor was taken from a woman aged 18 to 35 who had recovered from COVID-19. The V gene is TRBV5-1, the J gene TRBJ1-5; TRBD1 matches 9 bases. Sequencing was carried out using PBMCs or T cells enriched from blood (not recorded which). CDR3 sequence: CASSPGTGNNQPQHF. CDR3 DNA: TGCGCCAGCAGCCCCGGGACAGGGAACAATCAGCCCCAGCATTTT.